Sequencing of this T cell receptor beta chain was carried out in a study of cytomegalovirus exposure and HLA in healthy donors. The PCR ran on 60 Vbeta and 13 Jbeta primers. Measured with immunoSEQ multiplex PCR; TCRdb has only the in-frame clones, and not every one. This table holds approximately 170,000 clones, approximately 59% found once. In the case of this clone: Its specificity is not known.

The study, taken as a whole, reports: Using a false discovery rate of 0.05, a later analysis showed that 16,000 or so TCR beta sequences were associated with HLA alleles. Most TCR sequences showed up rarely, but some public TCRs showed up in many donors. Later, an analysis found that common viral pathogens appeared to be linked with several of the most significant clusters.

CDR1 and CDR2 (germline): SGHRS, YFSETQ. V was pared by 4 bases and J by 5 bases, with 3 bases of the junction left unmatched. There are 14 residues in the CDR3. The chain couples TRBV5-1 to TRBJ2-5, with 12 bases that match TRBD1. This clonotype originated in a middle-aged man in good health and CMV-seronegative. Specimen: PBMCs. CDR3 amino acids: CASSPGQGAETQYF. In nucleotides, the CDR3 is TGCGCCAGCAGCCCGGGACAGGGGGCGGAGACCCAGTACTTC. Full variable domain (remainder filled in from reference TRBV5-1 and TRBJ2-5): KAGVTQTPRYLIKTRGQQVTLSCSPISGHRSVSWYQQTPGQGLQFLFEYFSETQRNKGNFPGRFSGRQFSNSRSEMNVSTLELGDSALYLCASSPGQGAETQYFGPGTRLLVL.